Described below is a single T cell receptor beta chain sequence and its context. Germline and junction disagree at one end, which may indicate a read error. TCR beta cDNA was prepared out of roughly 0.45 ug total RNA by means of a constant-region primer. Three-round nested multiplex PCR performed with slightly modified ARM-PCR produced the TCR beta libraries. The first two PCR rounds used TRBV1-TRBV30 primers with a Cbeta primer, 10 cycles each. TCRdb reprocessed the multiplex PCR reads with MiXCR, giving one entry per CDR3 protein. The profile shows nearly 200,000 distinct CDR3 sequences, roughly two thirds of them singletons. This sample was included in a study of tumor-infiltrating lymphocytes in primary liver carcinoma. Alongside blood RNA obtained from unsorted whole blood, germline DNA was also extracted. Germline V gene sequence: CDR1 LNHDA, CDR2 SQIVND (reference sequence). This CDR3 region has 12 residues.

J is TRBJ2-1 and V is TRBV19; possibly TRBD1 or TRBD2 for D (6 bases each). Input material: peripheral blood. The receptor was derived from a woman aged 60 to 75 with primary liver carcinoma and hepatitis B virus infection. CDR3 in amino acids: CASSDGGRVPAF. The CDR3 region has the DNA TGTGCCAGTAGTGATGGGGGGCGTGTACCGGCCTTC.